This TCR beta chain was identified in a study of T cell changes during pregnancy in multiple sclerosis. The V and J ends lost 5 bases and 2 bases respectively, with 11 bases between them. The germline gives CDR1 SGHTA, CDR2 FQGNSA. The CDR3 is 14 residues long. Assay: immunoSEQ multiplex PCR; the TCRdb copy retains only in-frame clones and omits some. The table includes approximately 44,000 clones, around 90% detected once. Material: CD4+ T cells from peripheral blood mononuclear cells, obtained in the first trimester of pregnancy. The chain recombines TRBV7-2 with TRBJ2-3; a weak D match, TRBD2 (5 bases). This clonotype was obtained from a female donor with multiple sclerosis, enrolled in a pregnancy study. The CDR3 loop reads CASSPRGFTDTQYF. The CDR3 nucleotides are TGTGCCAGCAGCCCCCGGGGATTCACAGATACGCAGTATTTT.